This T cell receptor (beta chain) comes out of a study of CD8 T cells in Susac syndrome. An amount of RNA that ranged from about 0.45 to 1 ug was reverse transcribed with random hexamers. TCRdb re-derived calls from the immunoSEQ multiplex PCR reads in MiXCR, one entry per CDR3 protein. The table lists 160,000 or so distinct CDR3 sequences, 85% to 95% of them singletons, with 0.12% in the top ten. Sequencing was carried out using CD4+ T cells from PBMCs. This TCR came from a human donor with Susac syndrome.

Written as DNA, the CDR3 is TGTGCCAGCAGCGAGAGCGTATGGGATGAGCAGTTCTTC. Translating it yields CASSESVWDEQFF. V usage is TRBV11-3 and J usage is TRBJ2-1, with D unclear. The CDR3 is 13 amino acids. In germline, CDR1 is SGHNT, CDR2 YENEEA. V was cut by 5 bases and J by 8 bases, with 13 bases left in between.